This T cell receptor (beta chain) is drawn from a study of blood T cell repertoires in COVID-19. Study context: The samples span acute and convalescent COVID-19 from the United States, Italy and Spain. T cells, B-cell-depleted T cells, or PBMCs provided the cDNA or gDNA that served as material.

Residents of about two dozen US areas, aged roughly 18 to 89 years, made up the participants. This clone was seen only once. This CDR3 contains 13 residues. The V gene's germline CDR1 is SGHAT and CDR2 FQNNGV. Trimming left V 3 bases short and J 2 bases short, with 8 bases between. Original handling: Counts of nucleated cells, estimated from reference gene primer amplification, were obtained. The data were produced by immunoSEQ multiplex PCR, yet TCRdb's version contains in-frame clones alone and is incomplete. The D gene and trimming were derived from the DNA, and the V and J assignments and clone size from that table. The sample yields a few hundred thousand clones, approximately 90% seen once.

Sample: PBMCs or T cells enriched from blood (not recorded which). The source is a woman aged 60-70 years in a cohort exposed to, infected with or recovered from COVID-19 (not recorded which). The V and J genes are TRBV11-2 and TRBJ2-7; D ambiguous. The CDR3 is CASSFRPTYEQYF. The CDR3 DNA follows: TGTGCCAGCAGCTTCAGGCCGACCTACGAGCAGTACTTC.